This T cell receptor beta chain was captured by sequencing in a study of shared clonotypes between healthy human individuals (dated by TCRdb to the early 2020s). Notes on the research overall: A couple of women and three men aged 18 to 49 years were included in the cohort. The study deeply sequenced blood TCR repertoires of five healthy adults to estimate repertoire size and the extent of clonotype sharing between individuals. To increase sequencing depth and limit assay-specific biases, TCR repertoire library preparation and sequencing were carried out by different laboratories using diverse techniques. Leukapheresis yielded between about 0.85 and 10 billion PBMCs per donor.

The donors were healthy, HIV-negative adults with no recently reported acute infections or vaccinations. Every donor was a Caucasian adult residing in Nashville, Tennessee, USA. For unsorted samples, about 85 million PBMCs were counted and genomic DNA was extracted with the QIAamp DNA Blood Mini kit. After blood collection by leukapheresis, PBMCs were isolated using Ficoll-Histopaque density gradient centrifugation and then cryopreserved in the vapor phase of liquid nitrogen. Study-wide findings and limitations: Only blood was sampled, and tissue TCR repertoires likely differ from those in blood. Based on pairwise subsampling, the degree of clonotype sharing among donors was expected to be affected by sequencing depth. The small number of donors limited the genetic and exposure-history diversity represented.

V is cut back by 6 bases and J by 12 bases, with 15 bases in the junction unmatched. According to the germline V gene (reference sequence), CDR1 reads MNHEY and CDR2 reads SMNVEV. The CDR3 spans 15 residues, from the cysteine through the phenylalanine. Only the CDR3 DNA is retained, 45 bases long and in frame from the first base. Using the deep immunoSEQ assay, TCR CDR3 regions were amplified from genomic DNA by multiplex PCR. Extracted genomic DNA from each cell subset was spread evenly across all wells of several immunoSEQ 96-well plates, with each plate serving as a replicate. For unsorted PBMC, 300 ng genomic DNA, equal to 30,000 or so T cell genomes, was loaded into each replicate PCR. Unsorted PBMC genomic DNA was sequenced across ten immunoSEQ deep assay plates. Purified libraries were quantified with a Qubit 3.0 fluorometer, sized on a Bioanalyzer 2100, and re-quantified with the KAPA Library Quantification kit. Every immunoSEQ 96-well plate was sequenced on a dedicated single-read 150-cycle Illumina NextSeq 550 flow cell. Per the original workflow: Because the immunoSEQ output held only junctional sequences and lacked quality scores, the filtering could not match the filtering applied to full-length reads. Sequences were annotated with PyIR, a Python wrapper for IgBLAST v1.9, and V/J genes and CDR3 were assigned using IMGT germline references. Reads were removed for weak V/J assignments (E-value above 1e-6), missing CDR3, stop codons, out-of-frame junctions, or ambiguous translated residues. A V3J clonotype was defined by an identical inferred V gene, J gene, and CDR3 amino acid sequence. Percentage overlap between repertoires was computed as shared unique clonotypes divided by the size of the smaller repertoire. Three approaches were used to assess repertoire richness: RTK rarefaction, the Chao1 estimator, and Recon v2.1 estimates of unobserved clonotypes. In TCRdb, the immuneACCESS table is reduced to in-frame sequences with V and J assigned. These tables do not hold every clone; where another copy was compared, an unresolved V gene accounts for under half, and the others remain unexplained. The DNA gave D and trimming, while V, J and clone size come from that table. This sample gives about 490,000 clones in total; 79% of them show up just once. About 12% of the sample lies in the top ten.

This clone has only a few counts. Its cognate antigen has yet to be identified. The record has no base qualities; no much larger clone is one base away. Sequenced: PBMCs. The TCR originated in a woman in her forties in good health. Some clones in this sample may be carry-over from other donors' samples. The chain couples TRBV27 to TRBJ2-7, and 12 junctional nucleotides match TRBD2. The sequenced DNA: TGTGCCAGCAGCCAGAGCGGGACTAGCGGGCCCCTCCGGTACTTC. The resulting protein is CASSQSGTSGPLRYF.